The 30 T cell receptor beta chains below come from one sample, sequenced in a study of beta chain features in type 1 diabetes (dated by TCRdb to the late 2010s). The study at large found these results: Type 1 diabetes patients showed a moderate but significant shortening of TCRB CDR3 length in all four CD4+ subsets.

The library was produced with the immunoSEQ multiplex PCR assay. All of the isolated RNA was reverse transcribed with the High Capacity cDNA Reverse Transcription Kit, so expressed TCRB transcripts were sequenced. Imported from immuneACCESS, the table was reduced by TCRdb to in-frame sequences with V and J called. These copies leave out some clones; in studies compared against another copy, an unresolved V gene accounts for under half, and the cause of the remainder is not known. The sample records around 600,000 clones, roughly 12% of which are singletons. More than 0.1% of the sample comes from the top ten. No antigen is known for these receptors. Sample: naive CD4+ T cells from blood. In the paper's terms, the cell subset or site label means: true naive CD4+ T cells. These receptors all stem from a man aged 30 to 45 with type 1 diabetes.

This clone came up a few times. The genes are TRBV15 and TRBJ2-2; no definite D call. The CDR3 runs 15 residues. Germline V gene sequence: CDR1 LNHNV, CDR2 YYDKDF (reference sequence). V lost 0 bases and J lost 0, with 5 bases in between. Here the CDR3 reads CATSRDRPNTGELFF. CDR3 coding DNA: TGTGCCACCAGCAGAGATCGGCCGAACACCGGGGAGCTGTTTTTT.

This clone has just a few counts. The chain employs TRBV7-2 and TRBJ2-7; D is unclear. CDR1 is SGHTA and CDR2 is FQGNSA in the germline V gene. This CDR3 contains 14 residues. Trimming took off 1 base at V and 0 bases at J, with 7 bases between the two ends. CDR3 DNA: TGTGCCAGCAGCTTAGAACCAGGCTCCTACGAGCAGTACTTC. This encodes CASSLEPGSYEQYF.

This clone has only a few counts. The chain couples TRBV5-1 to TRBJ2-5; D gene ambiguous. Looked up from germline, CDR1 is SGHRS and CDR2 is YFSETQ. The germline V and J ends were trimmed by 2 bases and 4 bases, with 12 bases remaining between them. The CDR3 spans 14 residues. The DNA for the CDR3 is TGCGCCAGCAGCTTCCTCAAGGGTGGAGAGACCCAGTACTTC. It is translated as CASSFLKGGETQYF.

This clone was observed a handful of times. The chain couples TRBV5-4 to TRBJ1-6; 8 bases line up with TRBD1. Germline V gene sequence: CDR1 SGHNT, CDR2 YYREEE (reference sequence). Trimming cost V 4 bases and J 6 bases; bases outside gene matches: 3. The CDR3 consists of 14 residues. Written as DNA, the CDR3 is TGTGCCAGCAGCCCGGACAGGGTTAATTCACCCCTCCACTTT. Residues: CASSPDRVNSPLHF.

The rearrangement links TRBV18 to TRBJ1-4; unclear D gene. The germline V gene encodes CDR1 KGHSH and CDR2 LQKENI. The CDR3 is 15 amino acids. The germline V and J ends were trimmed by 0 bases and 3 bases, with 8 bases remaining between them. The CDR3 protein is CASSPPGPPNEKLFF. CDR3 DNA: TGTGCCAGCTCACCACCAGGACCACCTAATGAAAAACTGTTTTTT.

This clone was counted a few times. The chain links TRBV13 to TRBJ1-6; D gene ambiguous. CDR1 PRHDT and CDR2 FYEKMQ come from the germline V gene (reference sequence). V gave up 4 bases and J gave up 7 bases, with 14 bases separating them. This CDR3 is 15 amino acids long. The chain's CDR3 is CASSSNEADNSPLHF. CDR3 nucleotides: TGTGCCAGCAGCTCCAATGAGGCGGACAATTCACCCCTCCACTTT.

This clone was observed a few times. This chain uses TRBV4-2 with TRBJ2-3; TRBD2 might be the D (6 bases). Germline V gives CDR1 LGHNA, CDR2 YNFKEQ. With 2 bases removed from V and 0 bases from J, the gap between germline ends came to 12 bases. This CDR3 is built from 16 residues. The CDR3 reads CASSQMTGGSTDTQYF. CDR3 DNA: TGTGCCAGCAGCCAAATGACCGGGGGTAGCACAGATACGCAGTATTTT.

V gene TRBV5-4 combines with J gene TRBJ2-1, with 9 bases aligning to TRBD1. The germline CDR1 and CDR2 sequences are SGHNT and YYREEE (reference sequence). After removal of 7 bases from V and 6 bases from J, the junction contained 14 bases not matched to a gene. CDR3 length: 16 amino acids. The CDR3 here is CASAAPGQGPPNEQFF. CDR3 coding DNA: TGTGCCAGCGCCGCCCCGGGACAGGGCCCCCCCAATGAGCAGTTCTTC.

The V and J genes are TRBV7-6 and TRBJ2-3, with TRBD2 matching over 15 bases. The CDR3 spans 16 residues. J lost 5 bases, V lost 4 bases, and 4 bases had no gene match. Germline V gene sequence: CDR1 SGHVS, CDR2 FNYEAQ. CDR3 coding DNA: TGTGCCAGCAGCTCCGGACTAGCGGGGGGGCAAGATACGCAGTATTTT. Its protein product is CASSSGLAGGQDTQYF. Filled out from reference TRBV7-6 and TRBJ2-3, the complete variable domain reads GAGVSQSPRYKVTKRGQDVALRCDPISGHVSLYWYRQALGQGPEFLTYFNYEAQQDKSGLPNDRFSAERPEGSISTLTIQRTEQRDSAMYRCASSSGLAGGQDTQYFGPGTRLTVL.

The chain combines TRBV5-8 with TRBJ1-1; D not certain. Trimming cost V 1 base and J 1 base, with 14 bases left between them. The CDR3 has 16 amino acids. Germline V gene data show CDR1 as SGHTS and CDR2 as YDEGEE. CDR3: CASSLSAARPNTEAFF. The CDR3 DNA reads as TGTGCCAGCAGCTTGTCCGCGGCTAGGCCGAACACTGAAGCTTTCTTT.

The J gene is TRBJ1-5, the V gene TRBV30, with TRBD1 as a possible D gene (6 bases). The CDR3 totals 13 residues. The V end lost 2 bases, the J end lost 5 bases, and 10 bases lay between the germline ends. CDR1 is GTSNPN, CDR2 SVGIG, per germline (reference sequence). Here the CDR3 reads CAWSPTGYQPQHF. The DNA of the CDR3 is TGTGCCTGGAGTCCCACAGGGTATCAGCCCCAGCATTTT.

The table lists this clone with a few counts. The V gene is TRBV30, the J gene TRBJ1-5; weak D call: TRBD1 (5 bases). V gave up 3 bases and J gave up 2 bases, with 14 bases separating them. Germline lookup yields CDR1 GTSNPN and CDR2 SVGIG (reference sequence). CDR3 length: 15 amino acids. The CDR3 DNA reads TGTGCCTGGAGCGGATGGGACCAGGGCAATCAGCCCCAGCATTTT. Translated: CAWSGWDQGNQPQHF.

The CDR3 nucleotides are TGTGCCAGCAGCCCTCCGGGACAGGGGGTCGGGGAGCAGTACTTC. Translation gives CASSPPGQGVGEQYF. The rearrangement uses TRBV7-9 and TRBJ2-7, with TRBD1 identical over 11 bases. The CDR3 runs to 15 residues. V was clipped by 5 bases and J by 7 bases; unmatched bases: 10. Germline V lookup: CDR1 SEHNR, CDR2 FQNEAQ (reference sequence). The variable domain in full, completed from reference TRBV7-9 and TRBJ2-7, reads DTGVSQNPRHKITKRGQNVTFRCDPISEHNRLYWYRQTLGQGPEFLTYFQNEAQLEKSRLLSDRFSAERPKGSFSTLEIQRTEQGDSAMYLCASSPPGQGVGEQYFGPGTRLTVT.

In this sample, this clone turned up a few times. The chain has TRBV6-5 and TRBJ2-5, with TRBD2 matching 11 bases. Looked up from germline, CDR1 is MNHEY and CDR2 is SVGAGI. The V and J ends lost 1 base and 4 bases, in that order; junction bases with no gene match: 5. The length of the CDR3 is 16 residues. In nucleotides, the CDR3 is TGTGCCAGCAGTTACTATAGCGGGGGGGCCAGAGAGACCCAGTACTTC. It translates to CASSYYSGGARETQYF.

CDR3 loop: CASSQNLPQGVRSNEQFF. CDR3 sequence (DNA): TGCGCCAGCAGTCAAAACCTACCACAGGGGGTGAGGAGCAATGAGCAGTTCTTC. This chain links TRBV23-1 with TRBJ2-1; 8 positions agree with TRBD1. TRBV23-1 is classed as an ORF, of uncertain function. V shed 2 bases, J shed 6 bases, and the junction held 15 bases outside the gene matches. The length of the CDR3 is 18 residues.

This clone was seen a handful of times. The V and J genes are TRBV6-6 and TRBJ2-2; TRBD2 might be the D (6 bases). The CDR3 has 15 amino acids. Between the trimmed V and J ends, which lost 4 bases and 0 bases, there was a span of 9 bases. Germline V gene sequence: CDR1 MNHNY, CDR2 SVGAGI (reference sequence). In DNA, the CDR3 is TGTGCCAGCAGTTCGGGGGTGGCGAACACCGGGGAGCTGTTTTTT. It encodes CASSSGVANTGELFF.

This clone has more than one count but fewer than ten. The chain carries TRBV6-6 and TRBJ2-2; no firm D call. Germline CDR1 and CDR2: MNHNY and SVGAGI (reference sequence). The CDR3 contains 15 residues. Trimming took 1 base from V and 3 from J, leaving 9 bases between them. The CDR3: CASSYFSGDTGELFF. The CDR3 nucleotides read TGTGCCAGCAGTTACTTTTCAGGAGACACCGGGGAGCTGTTTTTT.

This chain joins TRBV25-1 and TRBJ2-7; possibly TRBD1 for D (5 bases). This CDR3 region has 16 residues. Germline values: CDR1 MGHDK, CDR2 SYGVNS. V was trimmed by 1 base and J by 1 base, leaving 14 bases between them. The CDR3: CASSEWGRDSSYEQYF. Written as DNA, the CDR3 is TGTGCCAGCAGTGAATGGGGCCGAGACAGTTCCTACGAGCAGTACTTC.

The chain uses TRBV6-5 and TRBJ1-1, with D unresolved. The length of the CDR3 is 14 residues. Germline V gene sequence: CDR1 MNHEY, CDR2 SVGAGI. Trimming shortened V by 6 bases and J by 4 bases, and 15 bases separated the two germline ends. CDR3 DNA: TGTGCCAGCAGCCATGGATATCCCGGCACTGAAGCTTTCTTT. Translated: CASSHGYPGTEAFF.

The DNA for the CDR3 is TGCAGCGTTGGGGAGATCGGTCAGCCCCAGCATTTT. Translation gives CSVGEIGQPQHF. The chain couples TRBV29-1 to TRBJ1-5; D gene ambiguous. The CDR3 runs 12 residues. Germline-derived CDR1 and CDR2 are SQVTM and ANQGSEA. The V end lost 4 bases, the J end lost 6 bases, and 10 bases lay between the germline ends.

This clone was detected only a few times. This chain's CDR3 is CASRGTGTQPQHF. The DNA of the CDR3 is TGTGCCAGCAGAGGGACAGGGACTCAGCCCCAGCATTTT. The V call is TRBV27, the J call TRBJ1-5; 9 nucleotides match TRBD1. This CDR3 region has 13 residues. Germline CDR1 MNHEY, CDR2 SMNVEV (reference sequence). With V trimmed by 6 bases and J by 6 bases, 3 bases remained unmatched.

The rearrangement joins TRBV7-2 to TRBJ2-2; no reliable D call. The germline V gene has CDR1 SGHTA and CDR2 FQGNSA. CDR3 length equals 14 residues. Here the CDR3 reads CVSTTHPNTGELFF. The CDR3 DNA sequence: TGTGTCTCAACCACCCACCCCAACACCGGGGAGCTGTTTTTT.

This clone was detected a few times. This sequence joins TRBV18 and TRBJ2-5, with D maybe TRBD1 (5 bases). V was pared by 1 base and J by 5 bases, with 11 bases between. From germline, CDR1 is KGHSH and CDR2 LQKENI. CDR3 length: 14 amino acids. For the CDR3, the DNA is TGTGCCAGCTCACCACAAGGACAACACGAGACCCAGTACTTC. Translation: CASSPQGQHETQYF.

In its sample, this clone was seen a few times. The chain has TRBV7-2 and TRBJ1-2; D perhaps matches TRBD1 (6 bases). V was shortened by 0 bases and J by 6 bases, with 17 bases between the two germline ends. The CDR3 is 16 amino acids. The V gene's germline CDR1 is SGHTA and CDR2 FQGNSA. CDR3 bases: TGTGCCAGCAGCTTAGCGATCGGACAGCTGCCTGATGGCTACACCTTC. Residues: CASSLAIGQLPDGYTF.

This chain connects TRBV18 to TRBJ2-2; D is ambiguous. Deletions cut 2 bases from V and 2 bases from J, with 6 bases between. CDR1 and CDR2 from the germline V gene are KGHSH and LQKENI. This CDR3 contains 14 residues. CDR3 amino acids: CASSPFTNTGELFF. The CDR3 DNA follows: TGTGCCAGCTCACCATTTACTAACACCGGGGAGCTGTTTTTT.

This clone was detected a few times. Additional DNA sequences in this sample encode the identical CDR3. This chain connects TRBV19 to TRBJ1-1; no firm D call. Germline CDR1 reads LNHDA; CDR2 reads SQIVND (reference sequence). The ends were cut back, 3 bases at V and 1 base at J, with 3 bases in the middle. The CDR3 has 12 amino acids. As DNA, the CDR3 is TGTGCCAGTAGTATGGGGAACACTGAAGCTTTCTTT. It encodes CASSMGNTEAFF.

The chain uses TRBV7-9 and TRBJ1-6; 11 bases map to TRBD1. The CDR3 totals 15 residues. The J segment lost 9 bases and the V segment lost 4 bases, leaving 5 bases of the junction unmatched. The germline V gene has CDR1 SEHNR and CDR2 FQNEAQ (reference sequence). The DNA of the CDR3 is TGTGCCAGCAGCTCTTGGGACAGGGGGACTTCACCCCTCCACTTT. It yields the protein CASSSWDRGTSPLHF.

V is TRBV4-3 and J is TRBJ1-4, with D hard to call. The CDR3 consists of 15 residues. Germline CDR1 reads LGHNA; CDR2 reads YSLEER. V shed 3 bases and J shed 5 bases, with 13 bases lying between them. This CDR3 reads CASSQVHELNEKLFF. The CDR3 DNA sequence: TGCGCCAGCAGCCAGGTACACGAACTCAATGAAAAACTGTTTTTT.

This clone came up once. V and J are TRBV27 and TRBJ1-2; TRBD1 matches 8 bases. The CDR3 is 15 residues long. Germline values: CDR1 MNHEY, CDR2 SMNVEV (reference sequence). With 5 bases clipped from V and 8 bases from J, the junction kept 13 bases outside the gene matches. The CDR3 DNA reads as TGTGCCAGCAGTCAAGACCCAGGGGGCGCGAGAGGCTACACCTTC. It encodes CASSQDPGGARGYTF.

The chain joins TRBV6-5 to TRBJ2-1; no reliable D call. This CDR3 spans 14 amino acids. The V gene's germline CDR1 is MNHEY and CDR2 SVGAGI. Trimming left V 0 bases short and J 2 bases short, with 5 bases between. CDR3 nucleotide sequence: TGTGCCAGCAGTTACTCTACTGCCTACAATGAGCAGTTCTTC. Translated, it gives CASSYSTAYNEQFF.